A single sample gave rise to the 29 T cell receptor beta chains below, sequenced in a study of blood T cell repertoires in COVID-19. Sequenced by immunoSEQ multiplex PCR; TCRdb stores in-frame clones only, minus some. The sample holds roughly 300,000 clones, around 90% seen once. The sequencing sample was made of PBMCs or T cells enriched from blood (not recorded which). The receptors were gathered from a woman aged 40-49 years with acute COVID-19.

The chain employs TRBV24-1 and TRBJ1-2; 9 nucleotides line up with TRBD1. There are 14 residues in the CDR3. After removal of 7 bases from V and 8 bases from J, the junction contained 10 bases not matched to a gene. Per germline, CDR1 KGHDR and CDR2 SFDVKD. CDR3 nucleotides: TGTGCCACCAGCCCCGGGACAGGGTCTCGCGGCTACACCTTC. Encoded protein: CATSPGTGSRGYTF.

This chain joins TRBV5-6 and TRBJ1-4; the D gene is possibly TRBD1 (6 bases). Trimming removed 0 bases from V and 3 bases from J, with 15 bases in between. There are 17 residues in the CDR3. CDR1 is SGHDT and CDR2 is YYEEEE in the germline V gene. The CDR3 is CASSLVDRRRSNEKLFF. CDR3 sequence (DNA): TGTGCCAGCAGCTTGGTAGACAGGAGGAGGTCTAATGAAAAACTGTTTTTT.

The rearrangement joins TRBV19 to TRBJ2-5; 7 nucleotides align to TRBD1. The length of the CDR3 is 13 residues. Unmatched junction bases numbered 3, after V lost 6 bases and J lost 2 bases. CDR1 LNHDA and CDR2 SQIVND come from the germline V gene (reference sequence). In DNA form, the CDR3 reads TGTGCCAGTAGCGGGACAGCACAAGAGACCCAGTACTTC. Translated, it gives CASSGTAQETQYF.

CDR3 region: CASSSISGNTIYF. The CDR3 nucleotides are TGTGCCAGTAGCTCTATCTCTGGAAACACCATATATTTT. The chain combines TRBV19 with TRBJ1-3; D remains unclear. This CDR3 is built from 13 residues. Trimming cost V 6 bases and J 0 bases, with 6 bases left between them. CDR1 and CDR2 from the germline V gene are LNHDA and SQIVND (reference sequence).

The CDR3 sequence: CASSSGQINEKLFF. DNA for the CDR3: TGCGCCAGCAGCTCTGGACAGATTAATGAAAAACTGTTTTTT. This chain joins TRBV5-1 and TRBJ1-4, with a possible D match to TRBD1 (6 bases). V was clipped by 3 bases and J by 4 bases, with 10 bases between them. Per the germline V gene, CDR1 is SGHRS and CDR2 is YFSETQ. This CDR3 has 14 residues. Using reference TRBV5-1 and TRBJ1-4 for the parts outside the CDR3, the full variable domain is KAGVTQTPRYLIKTRGQQVTLSCSPISGHRSVSWYQQTPGQGLQFLFEYFSETQRNKGNFPGRFSGRQFSNSRSEMNVSTLELGDSALYLCASSSGQINEKLFFGSGTQLSVL.

The CDR3 region is CSVEVRGVRYGYTF. CDR3 DNA sequence: TGCAGCGTTGAAGTGCGGGGGGTCCGCTATGGCTACACCTTC. The V call is TRBV29-1, the J call TRBJ1-2, with D maybe TRBD1 (5 bases). V was trimmed by 1 base and J by 4 bases, leaving 13 bases between them. The CDR3 totals 14 residues. Germline CDR1 reads SQVTM; CDR2 reads ANQGSEA.

This clone was observed a single time. The chain has TRBV6-1 and TRBJ1-1; D gene uncertain. The CDR3 extends over 14 amino acids. Germline lookup yields CDR1 MNHNS and CDR2 SASEGT. The ends were cut back, 3 bases at V and 0 bases at J, with 8 bases in the middle. The CDR3 nucleotides are TGTGCCAGCAGTGAGAAGAGCATGAACACTGAAGCTTTCTTT. It codes for CASSEKSMNTEAFF.

The V and J genes are TRBV5-8 and TRBJ1-5; 7 bases line up with TRBD1. The V gene end was trimmed by 0 bases and the J gene end by 4 bases; junction bases not matched to a gene: 7. CDR1 is SGHTS and CDR2 is YDEGEE in the germline V gene. The CDR3 sequence is 16 residues long. The DNA for the CDR3 is TGTGCCAGCAGCTTGGCCCGGGACAGACCGAATCAGCCCCAGCATTTT. Amino acids: CASSLARDRPNQPQHF.

The chain couples TRBV6-2 or TRBV6-3 to TRBJ2-1; 7 nucleotides align to TRBD1. The CDR3 has 14 amino acids. Trimming cost V 4 bases and J 12 bases; bases outside gene matches: 12. Germline loops: CDR1 MNHEY, CDR2 SVGEGT. As DNA, the CDR3 is TGTGCCAGCAGTTCCCCGACAGGGCTGGTCGCGCAGTTCTTC. Residues: CASSSPTGLVAQFF.

The V and J genes are TRBV3-1 (or the pseudogene TRBV3-2) and TRBJ1-5, with TRBD1 matching over 7 bases. CDR3 length: 15 residues. Germline V lookup: CDR1 LGHDT, CDR2 YNNKEL (reference sequence). V lost 7 bases to trimming and J lost 7 bases; unmatched junction nucleotides: 13. Here the CDR3 DNA reads TGTGCCAGCATAACCAGGGGGGATATTACGCAGCCCCAGCATTTT. Its translation: CASITRGDITQPQHF.

This chain uses TRBV21-1 with TRBJ2-7; the DNA was not compared with TRBD2, the D call given in the table. TRBV21-1 is recorded as a pseudogene. CDR3 length equals 16 residues. The CDR3 nucleotides read TGTGCCAGCAGCAAAGGTGGACTAGTAAGCTCCTACGAGCAGTACTTC. Its translation: CASSKGGLVSSYEQYF.

The rearrangement joins TRBV27 to TRBJ1-5; TRBD1 matches 7 bases. The CDR3 is 13 amino acids. In germline, CDR1 is MNHEY, CDR2 SMNVEV (reference sequence). V shed 3 bases and J 6 bases; nucleotides not matched to a gene: 2. As DNA, the CDR3 is TGTGCCAGCAGTTTTAACAGGGGTCAGCCCCAGCATTTT. Translation: CASSFNRGQPQHF.

This clone was found once. The rearrangement joins TRBV28 to TRBJ2-5, with 8 bases aligning to TRBD1. Losses at the gene ends were 1 base for V and 3 bases for J; bases not matched to a gene: 10. Germline CDR1 MDHEN, CDR2 SYDVKM. This CDR3 has 17 residues. The CDR3 DNA sequence: TGTGCCAGCAGTTTATCTTCCTACCGGGACAGGAAAGAGACCCAGTACTTC. Amino acid sequence: CASSLSSYRDRKETQYF.

The chain links TRBV6-5 to TRBJ1-2; D is possibly TRBD1 (6 bases). Germline V gives CDR1 MNHEY, CDR2 SVGAGI. Trimming shortened V by 8 bases and J by 6 bases, and 22 bases separated the two germline ends. The length of the CDR3 is 15 residues. CDR3 in amino acids: CASRFLLRGGHGYTF. CDR3 sequence (DNA): TGTGCCAGCCGGTTCCTCCTTAGGGGGGGTCATGGCTACACCTTC.

The V gene is TRBV28, the J gene TRBJ2-1; D remains unclear. Germline-derived CDR1 and CDR2 are MDHEN and SYDVKM. The V end lost 3 bases, the J end lost 2 bases, and 11 bases lay between the germline ends. The CDR3 spans 15 residues. The CDR3 spells CASSFAHLTYNEQFF. CDR3 nucleotide sequence: TGTGCCAGCAGTTTTGCGCACCTCACCTACAATGAGCAGTTCTTC.

This chain uses TRBV24-1 with TRBJ1-5; 8 bases line up with TRBD1. Germline V gives CDR1 KGHDR, CDR2 SFDVKD. V gave up 4 bases and J gave up 7 bases; unmatched junction bases: 8. The CDR3 spans 15 residues. DNA of the CDR3: TGTGCCACCAGTGACCCGGGACAGGCTGGCCAGCCCCAGCATTTT. It yields the protein CATSDPGQAGQPQHF.

The gene calls are TRBV1 and TRBJ2-7; the table's D call TRBD1 went unverified against the DNA. TRBV1 constitutes a pseudogene. The CDR3 is 13 amino acids. CDR3 DNA: TGCACCAGCAGCCAGATGGTCAGCTACGAGCAGTACTTC. Translated: CTSSQMVSYEQYF.

The rearrangement links TRBV9 to TRBJ1-2; D is undetermined. From germline, CDR1 is SGDLS and CDR2 YYNGEE. This CDR3 has 13 residues. V was trimmed by 2 bases and J by 6 bases, leaving 11 bases between them. CDR3 protein: CASSVGEGNGYTF. The CDR3 DNA is TGTGCCAGCAGCGTCGGGGAGGGTAATGGCTACACCTTC.

The chain is built from TRBV4-2 and TRBJ1-5; TRBD1 matches 7 bases. CDR1 and CDR2 (germline): LGHNA, YNFKEQ. This CDR3 has 16 residues. V shed 1 base, J shed 2 bases, and the junction held 5 bases outside the gene matches. CDR3 residues: CASSQGGDRGNQPQHF. CDR3 in DNA: TGTGCCAGCAGCCAAGGAGGAGACAGGGGCAATCAGCCCCAGCATTTT.

This chain uses TRBV19 with TRBJ2-7; 9 bases are a match to TRBD2. V was pared by 5 bases and J by 3 bases, with 8 bases of the junction left unmatched. The CDR3 loop spans 15 amino acids. CDR1 and CDR2 (germline): LNHDA, SQIVND (reference sequence). The CDR3 coding sequence is TGTGCCAGTAGTGCGCGGGGGGGGACATACTACGAGCAGTACTTC. Protein product: CASSARGGTYYEQYF.

The gene calls are TRBV4-2 and TRBJ1-1; 9 positions agree with TRBD1. This CDR3 has 17 residues. With 0 bases clipped from V and 4 bases from J, the junction kept 9 bases outside the gene matches. Germline V gene data show CDR1 as LGHNA and CDR2 as YNFKEQ. CDR3 region: CASSQEVGTGMSTEAFF. In nucleotides, the CDR3 is TGTGCCAGCAGCCAAGAAGTCGGGACAGGGATGAGCACTGAAGCTTTCTTT.

CDR3 region: CASSFGAGGFNSPLHF. DNA for the CDR3: TGTGCCAGCAGTTTTGGGGCAGGGGGCTTTAATTCACCCCTCCACTTT. This sequence joins TRBV27 and TRBJ1-6; the match to TRBD1 covers 8 bases. Germline values: CDR1 MNHEY, CDR2 SMNVEV (reference sequence). The CDR3 consists of 16 residues. V shed 3 bases and J 6 bases; nucleotides not matched to a gene: 7.

The V call is TRBV20-1, the J call TRBJ2-2; weak D call: TRBD1 (5 bases). The germline V and J ends were trimmed by 3 bases and 3 bases, with 8 bases remaining between them. The CDR3 sequence is 13 residues long. Germline CDR1 is DFQATT and CDR2 is SNEGSKA (reference sequence). CDR3 sequence reads: CSASLRDTGELFF. The CDR3 bases are TGCAGTGCTAGTCTCAGGGACACCGGGGAGCTGTTTTTT.

V usage is TRBV3-1 (or the pseudogene TRBV3-2) and J usage is TRBJ2-7; 7 bases agree with TRBD1. The trim removed 1 base at V and 6 bases at J, leaving 9 bases unmatched. This CDR3 is built from 15 residues. In germline, CDR1 is LGHDT, CDR2 YNNKEL (reference sequence). The CDR3 DNA follows: TGTGCCAGCAGCCAAGCAGGGGGTCTAAAAGGCGAGCAGTACTTC. Its protein is CASSQAGGLKGEQYF.

In this sample, this clone turned up a few times. The CDR3, as DNA: TGTGCCAGCAGCTTAATAGGGGCAGATGGCTACACCTTC. Translation gives CASSLIGADGYTF. The chain uses TRBV7-2 and TRBJ1-2; a weak D match, TRBD1 (5 bases). The V end lost 2 bases, the J end lost 6 bases, and 10 bases lay between the germline ends. The CDR3 runs to 13 residues. Per germline, CDR1 SGHTA and CDR2 FQGNSA.

The rearrangement joins TRBV6-5 to TRBJ1-4; D possibly corresponds to TRBD1 (6 bases). This CDR3 contains 13 residues. Per germline, CDR1 MNHEY and CDR2 SVGAGI. Trimming stripped 6 bases from V and 8 bases from J, with 13 bases between. The CDR3 DNA follows: TGTGCCAGCAGCCGGGACAATTTGGAAAAACTGTTTTTT. This gives the protein CASSRDNLEKLFF.

The chain recombines TRBV5-1 with TRBJ2-7; perhaps TRBD2 as D (6 bases). Trimming took off 4 bases at V and 5 bases at J, with 16 bases between the two ends. CDR1 SGHRS and CDR2 YFSETQ come from the germline V gene. CDR3 length equals 14 residues. The CDR3 nucleotides are TGCGCCAGCAGCGCAGAGAGGAGGGTCCACGAGCAGTACTTC. Its protein product is CASSAERRVHEQYF.

The chain joins TRBV7-9 to TRBJ2-5, with D maybe TRBD1 (5 bases). The CDR3 contains 14 residues. Trimming removed 5 bases at V and 4 bases at J, with 14 bases between. Germline CDR1 reads SEHNR; CDR2 reads FQNEAQ (reference sequence). The CDR3 is CASSPGSILETQYF. The CDR3 DNA follows: TGTGCCAGCAGCCCAGGGTCCATCCTAGAGACCCAGTACTTC. The variable domain in full, with the rest retrieved from reference TRBV7-9 and TRBJ2-5, is DTGVSQNPRHKITKRGQNVTFRCDPISEHNRLYWYRQTLGQGPEFLTYFQNEAQLEKSRLLSDRFSAERPKGSFSTLEIQRTEQGDSAMYLCASSPGSILETQYFGPGTRLLVL.

V and J are TRBV5-1 and TRBJ2-2; unclear D gene. The V end lost 0 bases, the J end lost 5 bases, and 14 bases lay between the germline ends. The V gene's germline CDR1 is SGHRS and CDR2 YFSETQ. The CDR3 consists of 16 residues. The CDR3 sequence: CASSLDQTRQTGELFF. CDR3 coding DNA: TGCGCCAGCAGCTTGGATCAGACGAGACAAACCGGGGAGCTGTTTTTT.